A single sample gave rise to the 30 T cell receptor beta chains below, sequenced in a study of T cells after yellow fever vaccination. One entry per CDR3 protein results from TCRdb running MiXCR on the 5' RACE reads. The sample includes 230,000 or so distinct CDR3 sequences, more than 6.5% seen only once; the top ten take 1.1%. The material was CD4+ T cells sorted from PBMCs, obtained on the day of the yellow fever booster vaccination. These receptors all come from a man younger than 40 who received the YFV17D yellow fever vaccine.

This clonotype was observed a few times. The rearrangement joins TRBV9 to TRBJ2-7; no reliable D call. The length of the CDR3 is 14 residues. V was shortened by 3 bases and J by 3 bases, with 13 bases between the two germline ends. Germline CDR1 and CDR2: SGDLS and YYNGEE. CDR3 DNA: TGTGCCAGCAGCGAAAGCTACTACCTCTACGAGCAGTACTTC. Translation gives CASSESYYLYEQYF.

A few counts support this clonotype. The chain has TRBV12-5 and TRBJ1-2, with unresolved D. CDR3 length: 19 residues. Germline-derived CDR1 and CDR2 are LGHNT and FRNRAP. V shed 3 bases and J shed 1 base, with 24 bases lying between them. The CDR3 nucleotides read TGTGCTAGTGGTTTCGGTCGGACGGCCGTTACGAGCTTTAACTATGGCTACACCTTC. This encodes CASGFGRTAVTSFNYGYTF. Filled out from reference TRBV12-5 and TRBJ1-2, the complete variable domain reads DARVTQTPRHKVTEMGQEVTMRCQPILGHNTVFWYRQTMMQGLELLAYFRNRAPLDDSGMPKDRFSAEMPDATLATLKIQPSEPRDSAVYFCASGFGRTAVTSFNYGYTFGSGTRLTVV.

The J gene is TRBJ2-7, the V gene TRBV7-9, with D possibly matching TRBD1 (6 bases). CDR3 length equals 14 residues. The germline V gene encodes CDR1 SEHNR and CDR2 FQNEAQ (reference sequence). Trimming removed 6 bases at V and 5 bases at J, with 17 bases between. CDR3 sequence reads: CASRGQRLAHEQYF. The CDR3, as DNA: TGTGCCAGCAGAGGACAGCGCCTGGCCCACGAGCAGTACTTC.

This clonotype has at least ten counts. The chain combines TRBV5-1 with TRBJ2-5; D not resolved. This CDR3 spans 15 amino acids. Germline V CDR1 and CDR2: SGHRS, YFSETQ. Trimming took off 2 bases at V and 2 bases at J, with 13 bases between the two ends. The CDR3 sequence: CASSLAGGPQETQYF. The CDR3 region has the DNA TGCGCCAGCAGCTTAGCAGGTGGACCTCAAGAGACCCAGTACTTC.

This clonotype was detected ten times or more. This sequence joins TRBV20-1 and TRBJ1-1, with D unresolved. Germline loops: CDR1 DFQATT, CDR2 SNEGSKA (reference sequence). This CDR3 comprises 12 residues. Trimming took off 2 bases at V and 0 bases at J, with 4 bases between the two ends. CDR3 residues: CSARKVNTEAFF. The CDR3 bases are TGCAGTGCTAGAAAGGTGAACACTGAAGCTTTCTTT.

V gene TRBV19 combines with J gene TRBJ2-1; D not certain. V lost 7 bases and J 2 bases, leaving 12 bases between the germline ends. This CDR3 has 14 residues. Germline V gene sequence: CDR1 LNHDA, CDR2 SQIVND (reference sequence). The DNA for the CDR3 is TGTGCCAGTATTCTCCCAACAACCTACAATGAGCAGTTCTTC. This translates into CASILPTTYNEQFF.

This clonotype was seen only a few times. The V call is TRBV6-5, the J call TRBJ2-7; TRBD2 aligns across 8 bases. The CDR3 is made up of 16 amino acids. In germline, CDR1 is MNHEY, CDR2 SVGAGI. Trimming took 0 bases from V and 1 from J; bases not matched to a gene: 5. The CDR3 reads CASSYSGGGGSYEQYF. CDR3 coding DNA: TGTGCCAGCAGTTACTCCGGGGGGGGAGGATCCTACGAGCAGTACTTC.

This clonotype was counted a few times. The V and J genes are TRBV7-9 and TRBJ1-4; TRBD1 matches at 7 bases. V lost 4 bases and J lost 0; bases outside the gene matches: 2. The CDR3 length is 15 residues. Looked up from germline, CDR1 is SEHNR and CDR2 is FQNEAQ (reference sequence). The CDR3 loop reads CASSYTGATNEKLFF. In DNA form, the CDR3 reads TGTGCCAGCAGCTATACAGGGGCAACTAATGAAAAACTGTTTTTT.

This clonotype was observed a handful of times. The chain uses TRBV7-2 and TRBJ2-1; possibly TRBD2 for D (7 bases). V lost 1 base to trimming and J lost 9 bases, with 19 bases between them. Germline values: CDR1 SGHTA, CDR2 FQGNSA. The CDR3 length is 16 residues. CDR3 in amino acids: CASSLGGGRDQGEQFF. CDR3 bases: TGTGCCAGCAGCTTAGGGGGGGGCAGGGATCAAGGTGAGCAGTTCTTC.

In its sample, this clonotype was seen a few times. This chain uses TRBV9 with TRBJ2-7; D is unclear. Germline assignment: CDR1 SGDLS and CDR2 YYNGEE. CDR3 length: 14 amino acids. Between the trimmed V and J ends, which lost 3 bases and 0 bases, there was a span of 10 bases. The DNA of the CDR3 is TGTGCCAGCAGCGGCGGACCCAGCTCCTACGAGCAGTACTTC. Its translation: CASSGGPSSYEQYF.

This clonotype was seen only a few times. The CDR3 DNA is TGCAGTGCTCCTTATAGCGGGAAGGGCGAGCAGTTCTTC. Encoded protein: CSAPYSGKGEQFF. The rearrangement links TRBV20-1 to TRBJ2-1; TRBD2 matches at 8 bases. Per the germline V gene, CDR1 is DFQATT and CDR2 is SNEGSKA (reference sequence). The CDR3 is 13 amino acids. J lost 10 bases, V lost 5 bases, and 10 bases had no gene match.

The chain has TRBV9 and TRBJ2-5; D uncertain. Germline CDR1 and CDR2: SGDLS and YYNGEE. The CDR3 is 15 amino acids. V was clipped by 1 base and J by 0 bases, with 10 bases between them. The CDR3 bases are TGTGCCAGCAGCGTAAGCAACGCGTACCAAGAGACCCAGTACTTC. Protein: CASSVSNAYQETQYF.

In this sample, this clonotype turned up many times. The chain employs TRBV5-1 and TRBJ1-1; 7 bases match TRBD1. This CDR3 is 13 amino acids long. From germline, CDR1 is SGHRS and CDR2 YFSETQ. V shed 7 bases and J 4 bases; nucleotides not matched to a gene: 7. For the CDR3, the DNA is TGCGCCAGCCGGAGAGGGGGCAGCACTGAAGCTTTCTTT. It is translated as CASRRGGSTEAFF.

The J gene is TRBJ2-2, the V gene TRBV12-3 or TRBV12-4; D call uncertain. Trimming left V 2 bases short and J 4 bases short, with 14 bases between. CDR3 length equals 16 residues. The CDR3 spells CASSLPNERRTGELFF. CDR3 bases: TGTGCCAGCAGTTTACCAAATGAGCGTCGCACCGGGGAGCTGTTTTTT.

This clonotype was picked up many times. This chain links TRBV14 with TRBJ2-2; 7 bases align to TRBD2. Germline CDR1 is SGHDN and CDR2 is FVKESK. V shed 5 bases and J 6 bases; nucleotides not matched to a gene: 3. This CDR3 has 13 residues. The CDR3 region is CASSSGGSGELFF. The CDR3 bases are TGTGCCAGCAGCTCGGGGGGATCCGGGGAGCTGTTTTTT. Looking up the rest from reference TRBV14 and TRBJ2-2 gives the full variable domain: EAGVTQFPSHSVIEKGQTVTLRCDPISGHDNLYWYRRVMGKEIKFLLHFVKESKQDESGMPNNRFLAERTGGTYSTLKVQPAELEDSGVYFCASSSGGSGELFFGEGSRLTVL.

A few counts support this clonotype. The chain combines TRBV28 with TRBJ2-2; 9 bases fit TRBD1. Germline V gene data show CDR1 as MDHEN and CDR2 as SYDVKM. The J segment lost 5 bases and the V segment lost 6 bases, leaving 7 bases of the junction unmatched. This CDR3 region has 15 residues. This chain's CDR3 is CASRLGTGWTGELFF. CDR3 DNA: TGTGCCAGCAGACTAGGGACAGGGTGGACCGGGGAGCTGTTTTTT. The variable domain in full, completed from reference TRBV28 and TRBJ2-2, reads DVKVTQSSRYLVKRTGEKVFLECVQDMDHENMFWYRQDPGLGLRLIYFSYDVKMKEKGDIPEGYSVSREKKERFSLILESASTNQTSMYLCASRLGTGWTGELFFGEGSRLTVL.

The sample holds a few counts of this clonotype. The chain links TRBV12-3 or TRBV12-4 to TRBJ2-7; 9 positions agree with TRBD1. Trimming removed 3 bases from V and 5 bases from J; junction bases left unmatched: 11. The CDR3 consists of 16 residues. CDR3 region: CASSLSGGQGFDEQYF. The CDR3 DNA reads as TGTGCCAGCAGTTTGTCAGGAGGACAGGGGTTCGACGAGCAGTACTTC.

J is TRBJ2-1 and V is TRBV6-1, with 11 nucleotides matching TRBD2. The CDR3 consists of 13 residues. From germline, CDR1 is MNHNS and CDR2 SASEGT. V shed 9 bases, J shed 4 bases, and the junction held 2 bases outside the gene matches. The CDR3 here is CARGTSGYNEQFF. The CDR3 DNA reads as TGTGCCAGGGGGACTAGCGGATACAATGAGCAGTTCTTC.

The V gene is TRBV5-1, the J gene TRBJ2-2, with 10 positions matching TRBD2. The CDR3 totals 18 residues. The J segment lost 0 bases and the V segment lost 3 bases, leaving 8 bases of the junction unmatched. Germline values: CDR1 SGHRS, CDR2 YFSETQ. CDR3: CASSSLPSGSSNTGELFF. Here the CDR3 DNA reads TGCGCCAGCAGCTCTCTACCTAGCGGGAGTTCGAACACCGGGGAGCTGTTTTTT.

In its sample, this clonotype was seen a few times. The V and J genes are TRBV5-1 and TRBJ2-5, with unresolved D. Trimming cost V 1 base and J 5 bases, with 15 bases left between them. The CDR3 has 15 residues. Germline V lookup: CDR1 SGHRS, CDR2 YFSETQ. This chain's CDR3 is CASSLNWGFEETQYF. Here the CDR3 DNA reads TGCGCCAGCAGCTTGAATTGGGGTTTCGAGGAGACCCAGTACTTC.

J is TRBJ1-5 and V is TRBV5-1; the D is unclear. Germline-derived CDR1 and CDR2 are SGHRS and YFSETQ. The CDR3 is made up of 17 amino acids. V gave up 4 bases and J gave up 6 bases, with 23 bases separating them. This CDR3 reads CASSPGVSSISGQPQHF. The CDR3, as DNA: TGCGCCAGCAGCCCTGGGGTCTCCAGTATTTCGGGTCAGCCCCAGCATTTT. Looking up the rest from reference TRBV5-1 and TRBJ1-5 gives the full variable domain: KAGVTQTPRYLIKTRGQQVTLSCSPISGHRSVSWYQQTPGQGLQFLFEYFSETQRNKGNFPGRFSGRQFSNSRSEMNVSTLELGDSALYLCASSPGVSSISGQPQHFGDGTRLSIL.

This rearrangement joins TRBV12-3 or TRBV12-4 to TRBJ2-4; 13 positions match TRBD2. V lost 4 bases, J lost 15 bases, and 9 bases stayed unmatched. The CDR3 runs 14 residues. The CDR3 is CASSSAGLAGFRYF. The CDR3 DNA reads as TGTGCCAGCAGTTCGGCGGGACTAGCGGGATTTCGGTACTTC.

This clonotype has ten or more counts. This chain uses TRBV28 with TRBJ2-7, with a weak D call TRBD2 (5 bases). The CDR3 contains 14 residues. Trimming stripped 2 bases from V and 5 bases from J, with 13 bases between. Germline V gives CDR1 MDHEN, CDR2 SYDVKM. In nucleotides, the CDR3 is TGTGCCAGCAGTTTAGGTGGGAGTCTCGACGAGCAGTACTTC. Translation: CASSLGGSLDEQYF. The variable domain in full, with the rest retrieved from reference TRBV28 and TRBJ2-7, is DVKVTQSSRYLVKRTGEKVFLECVQDMDHENMFWYRQDPGLGLRLIYFSYDVKMKEKGDIPEGYSVSREKKERFSLILESASTNQTSMYLCASSLGGSLDEQYFGPGTRLTVT.

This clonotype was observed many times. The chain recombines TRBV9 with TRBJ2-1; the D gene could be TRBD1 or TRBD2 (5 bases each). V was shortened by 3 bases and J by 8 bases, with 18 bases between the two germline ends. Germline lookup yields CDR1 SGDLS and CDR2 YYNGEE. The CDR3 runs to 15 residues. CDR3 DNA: TGTGCCAGCAGCGCCCGAGAGGGGTTTATTTATGAGCAGTTCTTC. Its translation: CASSAREGFIYEQFF. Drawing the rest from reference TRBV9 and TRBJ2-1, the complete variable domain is DSGVTQTPKHLITATGQRVTLRCSPRSGDLSVYWYQQSLDQGLQFLIQYYNGEERAKGNILERFSAQQFPDLHSELNLSSLELGDSALYFCASSAREGFIYEQFFGPGTRLTVL.

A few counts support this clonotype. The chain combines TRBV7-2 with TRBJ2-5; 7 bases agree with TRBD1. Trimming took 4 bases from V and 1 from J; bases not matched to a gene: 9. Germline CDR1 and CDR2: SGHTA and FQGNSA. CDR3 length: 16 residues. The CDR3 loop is CASSYRGRGVQETQYF. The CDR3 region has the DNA TGTGCCAGCAGCTACAGGGGTCGAGGGGTCCAAGAGACCCAGTACTTC.

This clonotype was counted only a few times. The CDR3: CASSLAALNSPLHF. The CDR3 DNA is TGTGCCAGCAGCTTAGCGGCCCTTAATTCACCCCTCCACTTT. V usage is TRBV7-8 and J usage is TRBJ1-6, with unresolved D. Trimming stripped 0 bases from V and 6 bases from J, with 6 bases between. From germline, CDR1 is SGHVS and CDR2 FQNEAQ. The CDR3 totals 14 residues.

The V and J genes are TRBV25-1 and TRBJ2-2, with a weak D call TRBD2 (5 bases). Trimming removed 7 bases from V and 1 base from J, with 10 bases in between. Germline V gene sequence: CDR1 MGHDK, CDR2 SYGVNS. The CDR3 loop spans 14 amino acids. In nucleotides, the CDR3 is TGTGCCAGCACCCCCGGGGAGAACACCGGGGAGCTGTTTTTT. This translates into CASTPGENTGELFF.

CDR3 DNA: TGTGCCAGCAGCCCGACTAGCGGGAGGGGACGGCAGTACTTC. Translation: CASSPTSGRGRQYF. The chain couples TRBV3-1 to TRBJ2-7, with 14 bases fitting TRBD2. V shed 4 bases, J shed 9 bases, and the junction held 5 bases outside the gene matches. The CDR3 totals 14 residues. Looked up from germline, CDR1 is LGHDT and CDR2 is YNNKEL (reference sequence).

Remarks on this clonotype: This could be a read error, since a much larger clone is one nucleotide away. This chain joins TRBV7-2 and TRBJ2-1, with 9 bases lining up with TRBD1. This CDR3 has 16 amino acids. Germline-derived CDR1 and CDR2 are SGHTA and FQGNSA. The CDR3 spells CVSSWGQGSSYNEQFF. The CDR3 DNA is TGTGTCAGCAGCTGGGGACAGGGAAGCTCCTACAATGAGCAGTTCTTC.

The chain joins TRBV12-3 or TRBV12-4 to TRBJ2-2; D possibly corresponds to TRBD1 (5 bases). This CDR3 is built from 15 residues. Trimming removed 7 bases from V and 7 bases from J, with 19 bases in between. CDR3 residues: CASTLGAQVGGELFF. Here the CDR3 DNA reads TGTGCCAGCACGCTAGGGGCCCAAGTGGGCGGGGAGCTGTTTTTT.